This T cell receptor beta chain emerged from a study of shared clonotypes between healthy human individuals. The overall study: Researchers assigned three CD4 naive, three CD4 memory, two CD8 naive and one CD8 memory plate to each donor.

Per sorted-subset replicate PCR, input was approximately 200 ng DNA, representing roughly 29,000 T cell genomes. Here immunoSEQ multiplex PCR was the method, and the copy in TCRdb shows in-frame clones only, minus some. The table lists around 1.5 million clones, 95% to 99% of them singletons. The sequenced sample was naive CD4+ T cells sorted from blood. Specified subset: CD45RA+ positively selected. The sequence was obtained from a man younger than 45 in good health.

CDR3 DNA sequence: TGTGCCAGCAGCACCTTAGGGGGTCGGGATCAGCCCCAGCATTTT. Translating it yields CASSTLGGRDQPQHF. V gene TRBV5-6 combines with J gene TRBJ1-5, with a possible D match to TRBD1 (6 bases). Germline V lookup: CDR1 SGHDT, CDR2 YYEEEE. This CDR3 is 15 amino acids long. V lost 4 bases and J lost 5, with 16 bases in between.